These 16 T cell receptor beta chains were sequenced from one sample in a study of cytomegalovirus exposure and HLA in healthy donors. A multiplex PCR was run with 60 Vbeta primers and 13 Jbeta primers. Method: immunoSEQ multiplex PCR; TCRdb's copy keeps in-frame clones and lacks some. This table has more than 95,000 clones, approximately 87% appearing once. The source material was PBMCs. These receptors originate from a man between 18 and 35 years old in good health and CMV-seropositive.

This chain joins TRBV5-6 and TRBJ1-4, with TRBD1 matching 8 bases. Germline V lookup: CDR1 SGHDT, CDR2 YYEEEE. The CDR3 loop spans 13 amino acids. V shed 4 bases, J shed 5 bases, and the junction held 1 base outside the gene matches. The CDR3 is CASSRTGNEKLFF. The CDR3 DNA reads as TGTGCCAGCAGCAGGACAGGGAATGAAAAACTGTTTTTT.

The chain employs TRBV27 and TRBJ2-7; TRBD1 might be the D (6 bases). Between the trimmed V and J ends, which lost 8 bases and 0 bases, there was a span of 14 bases. Germline lookup yields CDR1 MNHEY and CDR2 SMNVEV (reference sequence). This CDR3 region has 14 residues. The CDR3 sequence is CASPGQPYSYEQYF. The DNA for the CDR3 is TGTGCCAGCCCCGGACAGCCTTACTCCTACGAGCAGTACTTC.

This chain links TRBV6-5 with TRBJ1-6; D is uncertain. Trimming took 2 bases from V and 3 from J, leaving 8 bases between them. CDR3 length: 15 residues. Germline assignment: CDR1 MNHEY and CDR2 SVGAGI. In nucleotides, the CDR3 is TGTGCCAGCAGTTACGAGGCAAACTATAATTCACCCCTCCACTTT. This sequence encodes CASSYEANYNSPLHF.

V and J are TRBV13 and TRBJ1-1; 7 nucleotides line up with TRBD1. CDR1 PRHDT and CDR2 FYEKMQ come from the germline V gene (reference sequence). The trim removed 2 bases at V and 6 bases at J, leaving 6 bases unmatched. The length of the CDR3 is 14 residues. This chain's CDR3 is CASSLRGGGPEAFF. In DNA, the CDR3 is TGTGCCAGCAGCTTACGAGGGGGCGGTCCTGAAGCTTTCTTT.

The gene calls are TRBV9 and TRBJ2-2, with D possibly matching TRBD2 (5 bases). Trimming cost V 5 bases and J 5 bases, with 10 bases left between them. The CDR3 has 13 residues. CDR1 and CDR2 (germline): SGDLS, YYNGEE. The CDR3 loop is CASSDPGTGELFF. In DNA form, the CDR3 reads TGTGCCAGCAGTGATCCGGGGACCGGGGAGCTGTTTTTT.

The V call is TRBV7-9, the J call TRBJ1-1; no clear D. There are 11 residues in the CDR3. The germline V and J ends were trimmed by 6 bases and 7 bases, with 9 bases remaining between them. In germline, CDR1 is SEHNR, CDR2 FQNEAQ (reference sequence). CDR3 loop: CASRATVEAFF. The CDR3 DNA reads as TGTGCCAGCAGAGCTACAGTTGAAGCTTTCTTT.

The V gene is TRBV5-1, the J gene TRBJ2-5, with 7 bases identical to TRBD2. Germline V gene sequence: CDR1 SGHRS, CDR2 YFSETQ. This CDR3 is 15 amino acids long. The J segment lost 5 bases and the V segment lost 4 bases, leaving 11 bases of the junction unmatched. The CDR3 region has the DNA TGCGCCAGCAGCCCAGGATTGAGGGGAGGGGAGACCCAGTACTTC. This encodes CASSPGLRGGETQYF.

The V and J genes are TRBV19 and TRBJ1-1, with TRBD1 identical over 7 bases. The CDR3 loop spans 12 amino acids. Germline CDR1 LNHDA, CDR2 SQIVND (reference sequence). V lost 6 bases and J lost 8; bases outside the gene matches: 6. CDR3: CASSISGQEAFF. CDR3 coding DNA: TGTGCCAGTAGCATCTCGGGACAGGAAGCTTTCTTT.

On this clone itself: One junction end does not reproduce the germline sequence, and a read error may be involved. V usage is TRBV7-9 and J usage is TRBJ1-1; no definite D call. The CDR3 length is 12 residues. Germline V gene sequence: CDR1 SEHNR, CDR2 FQNEAQ (reference sequence). In DNA form, the CDR3 reads TGTTCCAGCAGCTTGGGCAACACTGAAGCTTTCTTT. As protein: CSSSLGNTEAFF. The full variable domain, completed using reference TRBV7-9 and TRBJ1-1, is DTGVSQNPRHKITKRGQNVTFRCDPISEHNRLYWYRQTLGQGPEFLTYFQNEAQLEKSRLLSDRFSAERPKGSFSTLEIQRTEQGDSAMYLCSSSLGNTEAFFGQGTRLTVV.

The chain recombines TRBV4-1 with TRBJ1-1; unclear D gene. The CDR3 is 17 residues long. V gave up 0 bases and J gave up 6 bases, with 20 bases separating them. CDR1 and CDR2 from the germline V gene are MGHRA and YSYEKL. CDR3 protein: CASSQDLGRPGKPEAFF. The CDR3 region has the DNA TGCGCCAGCAGCCAAGATCTGGGCAGGCCGGGGAAACCTGAAGCTTTCTTT.

CDR3 bases: TGCGCCAGCAGTGAGAGCCCTTACACCGGGGAGCTGTTTTTT. Translating gives CASSESPYTGELFF. The chain carries TRBV10-1 and TRBJ2-2, with D uncertain. CDR1 and CDR2 (germline): WNHNN, SYGVQD (reference sequence). The CDR3 extends over 14 amino acids. The germline V and J ends were trimmed by 2 bases and 3 bases, with 7 bases remaining between them.

The chain couples TRBV7-3 to TRBJ2-2, with D unclear. Trimming removed 5 bases at V and 0 bases at J, with 10 bases between. The CDR3 totals 15 residues. Germline V gene data show CDR1 as SGHTA and CDR2 as FQGTGA. CDR3 loop: CASSPHQANTGELFF. CDR3 DNA sequence: TGTGCCAGCAGCCCTCATCAGGCGAACACCGGGGAGCTGTTTTTT.

This clone came up once. This chain joins TRBV4-1 and TRBJ2-5; D unresolved. CDR3 length: 14 residues. Germline loops: CDR1 MGHRA, CDR2 YSYEKL. The V and J ends lost 3 bases and 5 bases respectively, with 13 bases between them. The CDR3 protein is CASSHSQAEETQYF. CDR3 DNA sequence: TGCGCCAGCAGCCACTCGCAGGCAGAGGAGACCCAGTACTTC.

DNA for the CDR3: TGTGCCAGCAGTTTATCTGCGGCGTTCGGCACTGAAGCTTTCTTT. It codes for CASSLSAAFGTEAFF. The genes are TRBV27 and TRBJ1-1; D is unclear. Germline CDR1 reads MNHEY; CDR2 reads SMNVEV (reference sequence). There are 15 residues in the CDR3. Trimming took 0 bases from V and 4 from J, leaving 12 bases between them.

V and J are TRBV19 and TRBJ1-2, with D possibly TRBD1 on 6 matching bases. CDR1 is LNHDA, CDR2 SQIVND, per germline (reference sequence). The CDR3 covers 14 residues. V lost 7 bases and J 3 bases, leaving 15 bases between the germline ends. In DNA form, the CDR3 reads TGTGCCAGTAACCGACAGGCTGTAGACTATGGCTACACCTTC. Translated, it gives CASNRQAVDYGYTF.

The chain uses TRBV7-9 and TRBJ1-2; D remains unclear. V was trimmed by 1 base and J by 3 bases, leaving 15 bases between them. Germline-derived CDR1 and CDR2 are SEHNR and FQNEAQ (reference sequence). The CDR3 spans 16 residues. This CDR3 reads CASSLVEPSGYYGYTF. The CDR3 DNA sequence: TGTGCCAGCAGCTTAGTAGAGCCCAGCGGGTACTATGGCTACACCTTC.